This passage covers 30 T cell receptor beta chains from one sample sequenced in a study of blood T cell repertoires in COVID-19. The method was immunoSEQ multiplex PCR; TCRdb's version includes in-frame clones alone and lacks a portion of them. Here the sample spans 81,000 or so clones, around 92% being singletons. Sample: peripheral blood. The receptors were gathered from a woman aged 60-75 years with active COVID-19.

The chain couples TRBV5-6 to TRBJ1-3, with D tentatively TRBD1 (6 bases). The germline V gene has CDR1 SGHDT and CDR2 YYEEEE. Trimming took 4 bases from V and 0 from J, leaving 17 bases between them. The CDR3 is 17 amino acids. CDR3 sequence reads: CASSTVDSLFSGNTIYF. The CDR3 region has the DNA TGTGCCAGCAGCACCGTGGACAGCTTATTCTCTGGAAACACCATATATTTT.

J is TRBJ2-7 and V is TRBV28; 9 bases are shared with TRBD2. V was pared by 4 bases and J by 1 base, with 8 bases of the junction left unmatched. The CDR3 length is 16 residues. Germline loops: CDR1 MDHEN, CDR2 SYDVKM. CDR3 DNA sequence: TGTGCCAGCAGTTCCCTGGACAGCGGGGGGTCCTACGAGCAGTACTTC. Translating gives CASSSLDSGGSYEQYF. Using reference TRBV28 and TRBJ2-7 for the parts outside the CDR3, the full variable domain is DVKVTQSSRYLVKRTGEKVFLECVQDMDHENMFWYRQDPGLGLRLIYFSYDVKMKEKGDIPEGYSVSREKKERFSLILESASTNQTSMYLCASSSLDSGGSYEQYFGPGTRLTVT.

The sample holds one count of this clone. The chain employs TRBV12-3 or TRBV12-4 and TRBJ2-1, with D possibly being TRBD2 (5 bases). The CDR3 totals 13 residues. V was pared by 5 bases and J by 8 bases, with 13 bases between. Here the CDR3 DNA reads TGTGCCAGCAGTCCCCTCGGGAAGGATGAGCAGTTCTTC. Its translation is CASSPLGKDEQFF.

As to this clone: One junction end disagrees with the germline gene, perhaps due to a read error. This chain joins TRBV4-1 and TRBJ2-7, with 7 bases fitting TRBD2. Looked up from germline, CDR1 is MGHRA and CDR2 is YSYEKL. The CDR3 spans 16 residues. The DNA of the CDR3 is TGCGTCAGCAGCCTTGCGGGCGGGACTAAGAAGGTCGAGCAGTACTTC. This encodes CVSSLAGGTKKVEQYF.

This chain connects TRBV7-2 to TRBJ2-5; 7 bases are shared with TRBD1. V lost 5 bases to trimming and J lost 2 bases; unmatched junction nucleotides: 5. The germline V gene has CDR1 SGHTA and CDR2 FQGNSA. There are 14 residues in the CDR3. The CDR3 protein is CASSPGQAQETQYF. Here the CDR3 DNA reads TGTGCCAGCAGCCCTGGACAGGCACAAGAGACCCAGTACTTC.

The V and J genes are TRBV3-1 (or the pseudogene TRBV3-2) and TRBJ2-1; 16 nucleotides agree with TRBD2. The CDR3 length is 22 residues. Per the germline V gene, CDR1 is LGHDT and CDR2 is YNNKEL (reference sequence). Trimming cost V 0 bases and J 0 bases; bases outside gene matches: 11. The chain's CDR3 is CASSQEFLGLAGGSSSYNEQFF. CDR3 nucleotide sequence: TGTGCCAGCAGCCAAGAATTTTTGGGACTAGCGGGAGGGTCCTCCTCCTACAATGAGCAGTTCTTC.

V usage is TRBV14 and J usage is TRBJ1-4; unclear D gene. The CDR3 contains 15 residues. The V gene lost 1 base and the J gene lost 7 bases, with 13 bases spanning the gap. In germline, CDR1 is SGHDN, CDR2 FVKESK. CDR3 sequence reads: CASSQGSLAFEKLFF. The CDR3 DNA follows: TGTGCCAGCAGCCAAGGATCCTTGGCCTTTGAAAAACTGTTTTTT. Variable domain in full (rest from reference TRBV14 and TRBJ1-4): EAGVTQFPSHSVIEKGQTVTLRCDPISGHDNLYWYRRVMGKEIKFLLHFVKESKQDESGMPNNRFLAERTGGTYSTLKVQPAELEDSGVYFCASSQGSLAFEKLFFGSGTQLSVL.

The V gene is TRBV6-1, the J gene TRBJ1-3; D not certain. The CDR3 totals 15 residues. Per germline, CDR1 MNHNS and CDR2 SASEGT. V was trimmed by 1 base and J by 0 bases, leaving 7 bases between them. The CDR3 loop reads CASSEGPSSGNTIYF. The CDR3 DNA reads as TGTGCCAGCAGTGAAGGTCCGAGCTCTGGAAACACCATATATTTT.

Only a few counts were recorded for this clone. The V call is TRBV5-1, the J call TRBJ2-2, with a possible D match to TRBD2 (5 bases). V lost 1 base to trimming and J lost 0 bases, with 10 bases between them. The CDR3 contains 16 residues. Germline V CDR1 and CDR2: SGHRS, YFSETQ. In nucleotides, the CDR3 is TGCGCCAGCAGCTTGCCCGGAGCGGCGAACACCGGGGAGCTGTTTTTT. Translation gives CASSLPGAANTGELFF.

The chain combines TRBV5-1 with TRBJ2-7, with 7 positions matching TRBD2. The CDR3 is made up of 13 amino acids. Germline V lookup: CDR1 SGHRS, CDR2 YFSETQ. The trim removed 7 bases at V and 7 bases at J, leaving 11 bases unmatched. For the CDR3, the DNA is TGCGCCAGCGGCCCCAATGGGAGGGAAGAGCAGTACTTC. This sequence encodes CASGPNGREEQYF.

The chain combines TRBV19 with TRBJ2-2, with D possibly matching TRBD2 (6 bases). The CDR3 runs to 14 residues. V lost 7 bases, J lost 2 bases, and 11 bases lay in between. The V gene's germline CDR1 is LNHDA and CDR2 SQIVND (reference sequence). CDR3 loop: CASTGTPNTGELFF. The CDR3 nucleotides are TGTGCCAGTACCGGGACTCCTAACACCGGGGAGCTGTTTTTT.

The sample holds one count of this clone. The chain's CDR3 is CASSPLSGQGDKDTEAFF. The DNA of the CDR3 is TGTGCCAGCAGCCCTCTCTCGGGACAGGGGGATAAGGACACTGAAGCTTTCTTT. The J gene is TRBJ1-1, the V gene TRBV7-9; TRBD1 aligns across 11 bases. The CDR3 is 18 amino acids. The germline V gene encodes CDR1 SEHNR and CDR2 FQNEAQ (reference sequence). V lost 5 bases, J lost 3 bases, and 14 bases stayed unmatched.

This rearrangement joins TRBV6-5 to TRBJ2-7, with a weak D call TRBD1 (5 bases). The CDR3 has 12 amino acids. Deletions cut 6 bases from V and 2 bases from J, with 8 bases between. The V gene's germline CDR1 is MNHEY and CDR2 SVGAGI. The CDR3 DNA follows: TGTGCCAGCAGGGTACAGGCCTACGAGCAGTACTTC. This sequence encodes CASRVQAYEQYF.

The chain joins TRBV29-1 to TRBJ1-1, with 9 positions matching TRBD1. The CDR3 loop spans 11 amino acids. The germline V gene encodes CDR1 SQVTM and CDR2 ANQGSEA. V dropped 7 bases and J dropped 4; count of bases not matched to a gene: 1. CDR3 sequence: CSADRGTEAFF. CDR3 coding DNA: TGCAGCGCGGACAGGGGCACTGAAGCTTTCTTT.

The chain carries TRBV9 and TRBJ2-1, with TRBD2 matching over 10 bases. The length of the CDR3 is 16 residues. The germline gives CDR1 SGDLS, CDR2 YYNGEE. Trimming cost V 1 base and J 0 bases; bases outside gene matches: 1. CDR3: CASSVLAGVSYNEQFF. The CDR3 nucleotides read TGTGCCAGCAGCGTACTAGCGGGGGTCTCCTACAATGAGCAGTTCTTC.

This CDR3 is CASRRGTSGGSDTQYF. The CDR3 DNA reads as TGCGCCAGCAGACGCGGGACTAGCGGGGGTTCAGATACGCAGTATTTT. The chain links TRBV5-1 to TRBJ2-3; 14 positions match TRBD2. The V gene's germline CDR1 is SGHRS and CDR2 YFSETQ. CDR3 length: 16 amino acids. J gave up 4 bases and V 5 bases, and 6 bases lay outside the gene matches.

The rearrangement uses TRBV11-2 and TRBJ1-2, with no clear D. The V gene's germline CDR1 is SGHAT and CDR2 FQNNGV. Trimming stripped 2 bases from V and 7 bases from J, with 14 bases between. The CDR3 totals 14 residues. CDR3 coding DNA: TGTGCCAGCAGCTTAATTAGTCACCCCACTGGCTACACCTTC. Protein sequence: CASSLISHPTGYTF.

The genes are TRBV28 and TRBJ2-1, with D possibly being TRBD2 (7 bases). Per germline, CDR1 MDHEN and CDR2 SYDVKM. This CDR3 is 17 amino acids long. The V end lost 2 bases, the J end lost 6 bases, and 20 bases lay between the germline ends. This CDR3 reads CASSLGGASSGLNEQFF. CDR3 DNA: TGTGCCAGCAGTTTAGGGGGGGCGTCTAGCGGACTCAATGAGCAGTTCTTC.

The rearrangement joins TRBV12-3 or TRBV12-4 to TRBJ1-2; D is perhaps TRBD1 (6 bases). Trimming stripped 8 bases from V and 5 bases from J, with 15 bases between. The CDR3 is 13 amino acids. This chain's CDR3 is CASGGGQVYGYTF. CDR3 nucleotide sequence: TGTGCCAGCGGGGGGGGACAAGTTTATGGCTACACCTTC.

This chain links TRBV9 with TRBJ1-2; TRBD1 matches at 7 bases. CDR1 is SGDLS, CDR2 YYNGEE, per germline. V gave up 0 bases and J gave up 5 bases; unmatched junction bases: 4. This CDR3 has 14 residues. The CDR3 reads CASSVVSQGYGYTF. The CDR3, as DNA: TGTGCCAGCAGCGTAGTGTCACAGGGGTATGGCTACACCTTC.

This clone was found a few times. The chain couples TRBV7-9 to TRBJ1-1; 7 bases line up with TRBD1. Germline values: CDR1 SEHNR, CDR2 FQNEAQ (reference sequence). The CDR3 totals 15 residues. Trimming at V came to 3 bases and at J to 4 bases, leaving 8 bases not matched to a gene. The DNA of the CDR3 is TGTGCCAGCAGCTTCCAGGGGGTAGGGGTCACTGAAGCTTTCTTT. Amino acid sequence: CASSFQGVGVTEAFF.

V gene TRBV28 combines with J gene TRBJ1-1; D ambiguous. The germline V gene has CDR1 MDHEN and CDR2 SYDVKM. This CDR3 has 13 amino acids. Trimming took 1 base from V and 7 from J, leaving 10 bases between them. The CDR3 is CASSLSAPGEAFF. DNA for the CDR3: TGTGCCAGCAGTTTATCCGCACCCGGTGAAGCTTTCTTT.

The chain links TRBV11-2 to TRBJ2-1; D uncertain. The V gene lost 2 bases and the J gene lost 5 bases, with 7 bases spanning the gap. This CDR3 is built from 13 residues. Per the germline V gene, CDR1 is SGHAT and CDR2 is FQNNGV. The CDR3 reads CASSLPQNNEQFF. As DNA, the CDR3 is TGTGCCAGCAGCTTACCCCAAAACAATGAGCAGTTCTTC.

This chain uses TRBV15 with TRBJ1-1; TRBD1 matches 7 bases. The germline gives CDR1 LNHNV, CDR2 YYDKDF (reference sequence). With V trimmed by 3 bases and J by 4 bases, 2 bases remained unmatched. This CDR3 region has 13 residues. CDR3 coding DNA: TGTGCCACCAGCAGTCACAGGGGCACTGAAGCTTTCTTT. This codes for CATSSHRGTEAFF.

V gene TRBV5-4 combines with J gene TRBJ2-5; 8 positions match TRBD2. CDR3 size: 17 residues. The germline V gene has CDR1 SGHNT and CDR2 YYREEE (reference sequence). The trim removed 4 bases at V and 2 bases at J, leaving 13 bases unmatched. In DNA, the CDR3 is TGTGCCAGCAGCCCGGGGGGGTCCCCAAGCATTCAAGAGACCCAGTACTTC. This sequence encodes CASSPGGSPSIQETQYF.

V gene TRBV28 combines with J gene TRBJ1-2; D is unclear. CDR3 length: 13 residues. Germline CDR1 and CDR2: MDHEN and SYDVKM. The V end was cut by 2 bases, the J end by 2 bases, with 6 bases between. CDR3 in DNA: TGTGCCAGCAGTTTAAACGGGAACTATGGCTACACCTTC. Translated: CASSLNGNYGYTF.

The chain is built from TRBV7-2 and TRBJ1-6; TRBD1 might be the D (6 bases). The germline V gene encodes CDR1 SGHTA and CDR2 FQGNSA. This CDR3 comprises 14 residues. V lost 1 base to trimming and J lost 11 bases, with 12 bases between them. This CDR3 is CASSLGVDRTPLHF. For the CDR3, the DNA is TGTGCCAGCAGCTTAGGGGTCGACAGGACACCCCTCCACTTT.

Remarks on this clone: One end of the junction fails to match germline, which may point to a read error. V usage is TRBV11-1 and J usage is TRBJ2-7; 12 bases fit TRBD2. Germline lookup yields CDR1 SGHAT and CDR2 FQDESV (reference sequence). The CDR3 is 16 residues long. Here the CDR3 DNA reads TGTGCCAGCAGCTTAGCGACTAGCGGGAGTTCTTACGGGCAGTACTTC. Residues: CASSLATSGSSYGQYF.

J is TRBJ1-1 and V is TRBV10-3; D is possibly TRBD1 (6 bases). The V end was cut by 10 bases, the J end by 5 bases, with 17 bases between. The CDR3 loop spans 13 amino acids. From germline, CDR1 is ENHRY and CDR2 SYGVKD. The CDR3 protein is CATCSGVMTEAFF. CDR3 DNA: TGTGCCACGTGCTCAGGGGTGATGACTGAAGCTTTCTTT.

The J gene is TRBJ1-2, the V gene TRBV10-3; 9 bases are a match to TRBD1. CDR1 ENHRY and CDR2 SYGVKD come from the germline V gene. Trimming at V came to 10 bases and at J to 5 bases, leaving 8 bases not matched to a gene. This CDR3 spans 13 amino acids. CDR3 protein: CANGGTGSYGYTF. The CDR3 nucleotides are TGTGCCAATGGAGGGACAGGGAGTTATGGCTACACCTTC.